A selection of T cell receptor beta chains follows, all from one sample in a study of cytomegalovirus exposure and HLA in healthy donors. TCRdb's table, derived via immunoSEQ multiplex PCR, lists solely in-frame clones and lacks some. Here the sample spans 200,000 to 300,000 clones, 82% being singletons. The sample comprised PBMCs. Receptors originate from a woman between 40 and 50 years old in good health and CMV-seropositive. CDR3s leave out the opening cysteine and the closing phenylalanine or tryptophan. Fields, in order: V gene, J gene, CDR3 protein.

TRBV28,TRBJ1-2,ASIQGVDGYT
TRBV30,TRBJ2-7,AWSTVAGYEQY
TRBV9,TRBJ1-1,ASSASGTETEAF
TRBV9,TRBJ2-3,ASSVLTGGRTDTQY
TRBV10-2,TRBJ1-2,ASTLAQGAGKNGYT
TRBV4-3,TRBJ2-1,ASSPSGTSGNNEQF
TRBV11-3,TRBJ1-2,ASSLQGPPSNYGYT
TRBV11-3,TRBJ1-4,ASSARGFNEKLF
TRBV19,TRBJ2-6,ASNPKQGLRANVLT
TRBV5-4,NA,ASSLGGGGRTYEQY
TRBV30,TRBJ2-1,AWTPSVLYNEQF
TRBV28,TRBJ1-2,ASHRGQGGYT
TRBV7-2,TRBJ2-5,ASSLTVQETQY
TRBV7-6,TRBJ1-1,ASSPGTVDTEAF
TRBV12-2,TRBJ2-7,ASRLGLAGQGYEQY
TRBV9,TRBJ1-5,ASSLSGGLGQPQH
TRBV4-2,TRBJ1-4,ASSQERSEKLF
TRBV5-1,TRBJ2-1,ASSVEYNEQF
TRBV7-6,TRBJ2-7,ASSPSVADYYEQY
TRBV19,TRBJ2-3,ASTPGQATDTQY
TRBV5-1,TRBJ1-1,ASSLAGNTEAF
TRBV10-3,TRBJ2-7,AISDYAPGQGRDEQY